The next 30 T cell receptor beta chains were all read from a single sample in a study of STAT5B mutations in CD4+ large granular lymphocyte leukemia. Assay used: immunoSEQ multiplex PCR; TCRdb lists only in-frame clones, some missing. The data contain 25,000 to 30,000 clones, about three quarters of them singletons. Material: CD4+ T cells from blood buffy coats. These receptors all stem from a human donor in good health.

This rearrangement joins TRBV19 to TRBJ1-3; TRBD1 might be the D (5 bases). Per germline, CDR1 LNHDA and CDR2 SQIVND (reference sequence). The V end lost 7 bases, the J end lost 4 bases, and 14 bases lay between the germline ends. The CDR3 spans 14 residues. This chain's CDR3 is CASTLRGFGNTIYF. DNA of the CDR3: TGTGCCAGTACCTTAAGGGGATTCGGAAACACCATATATTTT.

The chain recombines TRBV7-3 with TRBJ2-2; D gene unclear. V was trimmed by 5 bases and J by 1 base, leaving 8 bases between them. The CDR3 has 14 residues. The germline CDR1 and CDR2 sequences are SGHTA and FQGTGA. The CDR3 loop reads CASSPYKNTGELFF. The CDR3, as DNA: TGTGCCAGCAGCCCATACAAGAACACCGGGGAGCTGTTTTTT.

This rearrangement joins TRBV5-1 to TRBJ2-1, with TRBD2 matching over 7 bases. This CDR3 region has 14 residues. CDR1 is SGHRS and CDR2 is YFSETQ in the germline V gene. The V and J ends lost 6 bases and 1 base, in that order; junction bases with no gene match: 4. The CDR3 bases are TGCGCCAGCAACCTGGGGGGGTCCTACAATGAGCAGTTCTTC. Translation: CASNLGGSYNEQFF.

This sequence joins TRBV28 and TRBJ2-3, with D uncertain. Trimming cost V 6 bases and J 0 bases, with 19 bases left between them. The CDR3 runs 17 residues. From germline, CDR1 is MDHEN and CDR2 SYDVKM. CDR3 residues: CASSQDQDHLSTDTQYF. DNA of the CDR3: TGTGCCAGCAGCCAAGACCAGGACCACCTTAGCACAGATACGCAGTATTTT.

The chain combines TRBV2 with TRBJ2-3; D remains ambiguous. V lost 2 bases and J lost 0, with 6 bases in between. The CDR3 totals 14 residues. Per the germline V gene, CDR1 is SNHLY and CDR2 is FYNNEI. The CDR3 bases are TGTGCCAGCAGTGAACTCATAAGCACAGATACGCAGTATTTT. Its translation is CASSELISTDTQYF.

The chain joins TRBV7-9 to TRBJ2-5; D unclear. V lost 4 bases and J lost 4, with 16 bases in between. Germline V gene data show CDR1 as SEHNR and CDR2 as FQNEAQ (reference sequence). The CDR3 loop spans 15 amino acids. Written as DNA, the CDR3 is TGTGCCAGCAGCTCCCTTTATGACTTGGTAGAGACCCAGTACTTC. As protein: CASSSLYDLVETQYF.

The chain carries TRBV28 and TRBJ2-7; no reliable D call. Deletions cut 1 base from V and 3 bases from J, with 7 bases between. The CDR3 sequence is 13 residues long. Germline CDR1 is MDHEN and CDR2 is SYDVKM. The CDR3 DNA is TGTGCCAGCAGTTTATCATCCCTCTACGAGCAGTACGTC. It specifies CASSLSSLYEQYV.

The chain carries TRBV30 and TRBJ1-1; D gene unclear. Deletions cut 2 bases from V and 7 bases from J, with 14 bases between. Per germline, CDR1 GTSNPN and CDR2 SVGIG (reference sequence). This CDR3 contains 13 residues. DNA for the CDR3: TGTGCCTGGAGTTATCAAACGGGCGGTGAAGCTTTCTTT. Amino acids: CAWSYQTGGEAFF.

This chain links TRBV2 with TRBJ2-2; TRBD1 is a possible D gene (5 bases). The CDR3 consists of 12 residues. Germline V gene data show CDR1 as SNHLY and CDR2 as FYNNEI. V was shortened by 3 bases and J by 8 bases, with 7 bases between the two germline ends. CDR3 in DNA: TGTGCCAGCAGTGAGGGGCTGGGGGAGCTGTTTTTT. It encodes CASSEGLGELFF.

The chain carries TRBV5-1 and TRBJ1-3; unclear D gene. The V and J ends lost 0 bases and 0 bases respectively, with 10 bases between them. Germline V CDR1 and CDR2: SGHRS, YFSETQ. The CDR3 runs to 16 residues. CDR3 region: CASSLESGHSGNTIYF. The CDR3, as DNA: TGCGCCAGCAGCTTGGAGTCCGGGCACTCTGGAAACACCATATATTTT. Together with reference TRBV5-1 and TRBJ1-3, the CDR3 gives the full variable domain: KAGVTQTPRYLIKTRGQQVTLSCSPISGHRSVSWYQQTPGQGLQFLFEYFSETQRNKGNFPGRFSGRQFSNSRSEMNVSTLELGDSALYLCASSLESGHSGNTIYFGEGSWLTVV.

This rearrangement joins TRBV5-8 to TRBJ1-3; no clear D gene. The V gene's germline CDR1 is SGHTS and CDR2 YDEGEE. With 0 bases removed from V and 0 bases from J, the gap between germline ends came to 7 bases. The CDR3 has 15 amino acids. CDR3: CASSLDVHSGNTIYF. CDR3 nucleotide sequence: TGTGCCAGCAGCTTGGATGTGCACTCTGGAAACACCATATATTTT.

The genes are TRBV10-3 and TRBJ1-1; D is ambiguous. CDR1 and CDR2 from the germline V gene are ENHRY and SYGVKD. The V end was cut by 2 bases, the J end by 4 bases, with 8 bases between. The CDR3 has 13 amino acids. For the CDR3, the DNA is TGTGCCATCAGTGAGGACCTTTCCACTGAAGCTTTCTTT. Translating gives CAISEDLSTEAFF.

The count of this clone is one. This chain uses TRBV6-1 with TRBJ2-3; the D is unclear. Trimming took 0 bases from V and 3 from J, leaving 13 bases between them. The CDR3 loop spans 16 amino acids. CDR1 is MNHNS, CDR2 SASEGT, per germline. The CDR3 region has the DNA TGTGCCAGCAGTGAAGCTCGGTTCTTAGGGACAGATACGCAGTATTTT. Translation gives CASSEARFLGTDTQYF.

In its sample, this clone was seen once. The chain is built from TRBV19 and TRBJ1-4, with 7 bases aligning to TRBD1. CDR1 is LNHDA and CDR2 is SQIVND in the germline V gene (reference sequence). V was pared by 7 bases and J by 7 bases, with 15 bases of the junction left unmatched. CDR3 length equals 16 residues. The CDR3 DNA reads TGTGCCAGTAACAATAATCGACAGGGTGGAAGTGAAAAACTGTTTTTT. Encoded protein: CASNNNRQGGSEKLFF.

The chain carries TRBV4-1 and TRBJ1-1; TRBD1 is a possible D gene (5 bases). V was shortened by 3 bases and J by 6 bases, with 17 bases between the two germline ends. Germline V CDR1 and CDR2: MGHRA, YSYEKL. The CDR3 is 15 amino acids. Here the CDR3 reads CASSHPVGARAEAFF. The CDR3 nucleotides are TGCGCCAGCAGCCATCCCGTCGGGGCGCGGGCTGAAGCTTTCTTT.

This chain connects TRBV6-5 to TRBJ2-5; possibly TRBD1 for D (6 bases). V was cut by 8 bases and J by 3 bases, with 13 bases left in between. CDR1 and CDR2 (germline): MNHEY, SVGAGI. This CDR3 spans 13 amino acids. This CDR3 is CASSGQLKETQYF. In DNA, the CDR3 is TGTGCCAGCTCTGGACAGCTCAAAGAGACCCAGTACTTC.

Comments on this clone: Sequence at one end of the junction differs from germline and may be a read error. V is TRBV7-2 and J is TRBJ1-1; D perhaps matches TRBD1 (5 bases). The CDR3 consists of 14 residues. Germline lookup yields CDR1 SGHTA and CDR2 FQGNSA. The CDR3 loop is CASRLGGVNTEAFF. The CDR3 DNA reads TGTGCCAGCAGATTAGGAGGGGTGAACACTGAAGCTTTCTTT.

CDR3 sequence reads: CASSSTGDTSGNTIYF. The CDR3 nucleotides read TGCGCCAGCAGCTCTACGGGAGACACGTCTGGAAACACCATATATTTT. The chain carries TRBV5-1 and TRBJ1-3; D remains unclear. The CDR3 spans 16 residues. Trimming removed 3 bases from V and 1 base from J, with 14 bases in between. Per germline, CDR1 SGHRS and CDR2 YFSETQ.

This clone has just one count. V gene TRBV7-8 combines with J gene TRBJ2-3; 10 bases agree with TRBD2. The ends lost 4 bases at V and 0 bases at J; junction bases unmatched: 10. The CDR3 runs to 18 residues. Germline V CDR1 and CDR2: SGHVS, FQNEAQ. This CDR3 is CASSYRPGLAASTDTQYF. CDR3 DNA sequence: TGTGCCAGCAGCTACCGACCCGGACTAGCGGCTAGCACAGATACGCAGTATTTT. Based on the CDR3 plus reference TRBV7-8 and TRBJ2-3, the full variable domain is GAGVSQSPRYKVAKRGQDVALRCDPISGHVSLFWYQQALGQGPEFLTYFQNEAQLDKSGLPSDRFFAERPEGSVSTLKIQRTQQEDSAVYLCASSYRPGLAASTDTQYFGPGTRLTVL.

The chain couples TRBV6-6 to TRBJ2-2, with 9 bases aligning to TRBD2. V lost 2 bases and J lost 6; bases outside the gene matches: 7. The germline V gene has CDR1 MNHNY and CDR2 SVGAGI (reference sequence). The CDR3 length is 16 residues. CDR3 residues: CASSYGGGALAGELFF. The CDR3 nucleotides are TGTGCCAGCAGTTACGGCGGGGGGGCGTTAGCCGGGGAGCTGTTTTTT.

The chain recombines TRBV7-9 with TRBJ1-4, with a weak D call TRBD1 (6 bases). The germline V gene has CDR1 SEHNR and CDR2 FQNEAQ (reference sequence). CDR3 length: 16 amino acids. Trimming pared 7 bases from V and 3 bases from J, leaving 18 bases between. The CDR3 region has the DNA TGTGCCAGCACCCTTAGTAGAGGGACACCTAATGAAAAACTGTTTTTT. Amino acids: CASTLSRGTPNEKLFF.

Comments on this clone: At one end the junction does not follow the germline gene, possibly because of a read error. This chain connects TRBV4-1 to TRBJ1-6, with 8 bases that match TRBD1. CDR3 length equals 18 residues. Germline loops: CDR1 MGHRA, CDR2 YSYEKL. The DNA of the CDR3 is TGCGCCAGCAGCGAAGATGGCCCTAGGACAGGGTATAATTCACCCCTCCACTTT. Translation gives CASSEDGPRTGYNSPLHF.

The chain uses TRBV30 and TRBJ2-1, with 11 bases aligning to TRBD2. With V trimmed by 5 bases and J by 15 bases, 18 bases remained unmatched. This CDR3 comprises 15 residues. The V gene's germline CDR1 is GTSNPN and CDR2 SVGIG (reference sequence). The chain's CDR3 is CAWQKLISGGANPFF. CDR3 sequence (DNA): TGTGCCTGGCAAAAATTAATTAGCGGGGGGGCGAATCCGTTCTTC.

This clone was recorded only once. The chain couples TRBV8-2 to TRBJ2-6; the D call of TRBD1 is as the table states it, not checked on the DNA. TRBV8-2 is marked as a pseudogene. This CDR3 has 16 residues. CDR3 loop: CGIRTRTQSRANVLTF. Here the CDR3 DNA reads TGTGGCATCCGGACCAGGACACAAAGTCGGGCCAACGTCCTGACTTTC.

The sample holds one count of this clone. The rearrangement uses TRBV6-1 and TRBJ1-5; the D gene is possibly TRBD1 (6 bases). CDR1 and CDR2 (germline): MNHNS, SASEGT. The CDR3 contains 13 residues. V shed 4 bases and J shed 4 bases, with 8 bases lying between them. CDR3 region: CASSAGDNQPQHF. The CDR3 DNA follows: TGTGCCAGCAGTGCAGGGGATAATCAGCCCCAGCATTTT.

The J gene is TRBJ1-3, the V gene TRBV7-8; D call uncertain. V lost 6 bases and J lost 5, with 14 bases in between. This CDR3 region has 14 residues. Looked up from germline, CDR1 is SGHVS and CDR2 is FQNEAQ. CDR3 protein: CASRADRRRNTIYF. CDR3 coding DNA: TGTGCCAGCAGAGCAGACCGCCGAAGAAACACCATATATTTT.

The J gene is TRBJ2-5, the V gene TRBV9, with 8 nucleotides matching TRBD2. This CDR3 region has 16 residues. CDR1 SGDLS and CDR2 YYNGEE come from the germline V gene. After removal of 3 bases from V and 2 bases from J, the junction contained 9 bases not matched to a gene. CDR3 DNA sequence: TGTGCCAGCAGCGAGGGGACTAGTTCGGGGCAAGAGACCCAGTACTTC. Protein sequence: CASSEGTSSGQETQYF.

This clone rates as medium-sized. The chain employs TRBV7-9 and TRBJ2-1, with unresolved D. Trimming pared 1 base from V and 1 base from J, leaving 8 bases between. CDR3 length: 15 residues. Germline CDR1 SEHNR, CDR2 FQNEAQ (reference sequence). DNA for the CDR3: TGTGCCAGCAGCTTAGACGGGTTTTCCTACAATGAGCAGTTCTTC. Amino acid sequence: CASSLDGFSYNEQFF.

The chain has TRBV15 and TRBJ2-5; 8 bases are shared with TRBD2. V dropped 3 bases and J dropped 2; count of bases not matched to a gene: 5. This CDR3 is 15 amino acids long. CDR1 is LNHNV and CDR2 is YYDKDF in the germline V gene (reference sequence). The CDR3 is CATSSLAGTQETQYF. Here the CDR3 DNA reads TGTGCCACCAGCAGCTTAGCGGGGACTCAAGAGACCCAGTACTTC.

The genes are TRBV7-9 and TRBJ2-7; 9 positions match TRBD1. CDR1 is SEHNR, CDR2 FQNEAQ, per germline (reference sequence). Losses at the gene ends were 2 bases for V and 2 bases for J; bases not matched to a gene: 4. This CDR3 is 15 amino acids long. CDR3 residues: CASSLLGTGPYEQYF. CDR3 in DNA: TGTGCCAGCAGCTTACTGGGGACAGGGCCCTACGAGCAGTACTTC.